These T cell receptor beta chains were read from a single sample in a study of T-cell memory formation after mild COVID-19. TCRdb re-called the 5' RACE reads with MiXCR, one entry per CDR3 protein. Seen here are about 430,000 distinct CDR3 sequences, roughly 18% observed once, and the top ten hold 20% to 25%. The sample consisted of PBMCs or a T cell subset sorted from them (not recorded which). These receptors all come from a man aged 18 to 35 who had mild COVID-19 (a few samples of this study predate the infection). Cell type and time point are not known. The CDR3 runs from the conserved cysteine through the conserved F or W. D genes are given only for firm matches. Not all rows give a size; the values are once, few, many and, for expanded clones, a class.

v_call	d_call	clone_size	j_call	cdr3_aa	cdr3_nt
TRBV4-2	NA	NA	TRBJ1-1	CASSQGLSLRENTEAFF	TGTGCCAGCAGCCAGGGGCTCTCGTTACGTGAGAACACTGAAGCTTTCTTT
TRBV28	NA	NA	TRBJ2-3	CASNPDSGTDTQYF	TGTGCCAGCAATCCGGACAGTGGCACAGATACGCAGTATTTT
TRBV27	NA	NA	TRBJ2-6	CASSFYSGANVLTF	TGTGCCAGCAGTTTCTACTCTGGGGCCAACGTCCTGACTTTC
TRBV20-1	TRBD2	few	TRBJ2-3	CSAKLAGGPSSTDTQYF	TGCAGTGCCAAACTAGCGGGGGGGCCGAGCAGCACAGATACGCAGTATTTT
TRBV4-1	NA	few	TRBJ1-5	CASSQAGPGDQPQHF	TGCGCCAGCAGCCAAGCCGGGCCCGGGGATCAGCCCCAGCATTTT
TRBV4-2	TRBD2	few	TRBJ2-1	CASSHSWSGGRNEQFF	TGTGCCAGCAGCCATAGCTGGAGCGGGGGGCGCAATGAGCAGTTCTTC
TRBV5-1	NA	NA	TRBJ2-1	CASSLVSNNEQFF	TGCGCCAGCAGCCTGGTCTCCAACAATGAGCAGTTCTTC
TRBV19	TRBD1	NA	TRBJ1-1	CASKRQGRDTEAFF	TGTGCCAGTAAGAGACAGGGTAGGGACACTGAAGCTTTCTTT
TRBV7-3	TRBD2	few	TRBJ2-7	CASSPYGLAGTYEQYF	TGTGCCAGCAGCCCCTACGGACTAGCGGGGACCTACGAGCAGTACTTC
TRBV7-9	TRBD1	few	TRBJ1-1	CASSAQGGETEAFF	TGTGCCAGCAGCGCCCAGGGGGGAGAGACTGAAGCTTTCTTT
TRBV9	TRBD2	few	TRBJ2-1	CASSVELADEQFF	TGTGCCAGCAGCGTAGAACTAGCGGATGAGCAGTTCTTC
TRBV7-2	NA	few	TRBJ2-7	CASSLGQPKQYF	TGTGCCAGCAGCTTAGGACAGCCAAAGCAGTACTTC
TRBV4-2	NA	few	TRBJ2-3	CASSQASGPEDTQYF	TGTGCCAGCAGCCAAGCTTCCGGGCCCGAGGATACGCAGTATTTT
TRBV6-1	NA	NA	TRBJ1-1	CASSEGAQNTEAFF	TGTGCCAGCAGTGAAGGGGCACAGAACACTGAAGCTTTCTTT